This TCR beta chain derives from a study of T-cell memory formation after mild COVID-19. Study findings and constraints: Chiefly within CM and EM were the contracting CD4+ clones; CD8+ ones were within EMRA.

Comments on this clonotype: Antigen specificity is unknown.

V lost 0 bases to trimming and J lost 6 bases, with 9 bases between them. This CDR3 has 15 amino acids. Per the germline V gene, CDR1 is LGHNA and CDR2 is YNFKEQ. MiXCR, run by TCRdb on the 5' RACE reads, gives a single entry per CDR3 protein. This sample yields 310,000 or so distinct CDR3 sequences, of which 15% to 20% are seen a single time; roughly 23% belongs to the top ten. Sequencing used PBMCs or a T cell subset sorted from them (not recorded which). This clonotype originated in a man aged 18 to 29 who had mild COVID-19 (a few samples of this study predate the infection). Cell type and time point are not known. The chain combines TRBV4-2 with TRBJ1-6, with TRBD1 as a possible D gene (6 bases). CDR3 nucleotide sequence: TGTGCCAGCAGCCAAGAGGACAGCCGTAATTCACCCCTCCACTTT. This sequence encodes CASSQEDSRNSPLHF.